These T cell receptor beta chains were read from a single sample in a study of technical replicates of blood from a few donors. Assay: immunoSEQ multiplex PCR; the TCRdb copy retains only in-frame clones and omits some. In the table there are some 87,000 clones, roughly 96% of which are singletons. The sample was T cells isolated from PBMCs. These receptors were collected from a human donor in good health. The CDR3 runs from the conserved cysteine through the conserved F or W. The order of the fields is J gene, CDR3 length, clone size, D gene, V gene, CDR3 protein, CDR3 DNA. A D gene is named only where the DNA matches it firmly. Some rows mark clone size as missing; the rest say once, few, many or name a class of expanded clone.

TRBJ2-3 19 - TRBD2 TRBV9 CASSLSWSGTPTSTDTQYF TGTGCCAGCAGCCTCTCGTGGAGCGGGACCCCTACAAGCACAGATACGCAGTATTTT
TRBJ2-7 16 - - TRBV7-8 CASSPLMTGDLDEQYF TGTGCCAGCAGCCCTTTGATGACAGGTGACCTCGACGAGCAGTACTTC
TRBJ2-5 18 - TRBD2 TRBV4-1 CASSQVLLAGDRRETQYF TGCGCCAGCAGCCAAGTTTTACTAGCGGGAGACAGGCGGGAGACCCAGTACTTC
TRBJ1-2 13 once - TRBV7-9 CASSYGRENGYTF TGTGCCAGCAGCTACGGCAGGGAAAATGGCTACACCTTC
TRBJ1-1 15 - - TRBV5-5 CASSLTGNMNTEAFF TGTGCCAGCAGCTTGACAGGTAACATGAACACTGAAGCTTTCTTT
TRBJ2-1 13 - TRBD2 TRBV30 CASLAGGLNEQFF TGTGCCAGTCTAGCGGGAGGATTGAATGAGCAGTTCTTC
TRBJ2-7 15 - TRBD2 TRBV7-2 CASSFPSGMTYEQYF TGTGCCAGCAGCTTCCCTAGCGGCATGACCTACGAGCAGTACTTC
TRBJ1-5 15 - TRBD1 TRBV19 CASSHPTGVNQPQHF TGTGCCAGTAGCCATCCCACAGGGGTCAATCAGCCCCAGCATTTT
TRBJ1-2 15 - TRBD1 TRBV5-1 CASSLDREFKDGYTF TGCGCCAGCAGCTTAGACAGGGAATTTAAGGATGGCTACACCTTC
TRBJ2-5 15 - TRBD1 TRBV7-9 CASSLGGGYQETQYF TGTGCCAGCAGCTTAGGAGGGGGCTATCAAGAGACCCAGTACTTC
TRBJ2-1 14 - - TRBV19 CASKLGLQYNEQFF TGTGCCAGTAAATTAGGACTCCAGTACAATGAGCAGTTCTTC
TRBJ1-1 12 - - TRBV10-3 CAIVTGSREAFF TGTGCCATCGTCACCGGGTCGAGAGAAGCTTTCTTT
TRBJ1-4 12 - TRBD1 TRBV11-3 CASSGDSEKLFF TGTGCCAGCAGTGGGGACAGTGAAAAACTGTTTTTT
TRBJ2-7 14 - - TRBV5-4 CASSLWGDVFEQYF TGTGCCAGCAGCTTGTGGGGGGATGTCTTCGAGCAGTACTTC
TRBJ1-5 13 - - TRBV5-6 CASSFGSNQPQHF TGTGCCAGCAGCTTCGGTTCCAATCAGCCCCAGCATTTT
TRBJ2-1 14 - - TRBV27 CASSFMFRVNEQFF TGTGCCAGCAGTTTTATGTTCAGGGTAAATGAGCAGTTCTTC
TRBJ1-2 15 - TRBD1 TRBV19 CASSIKPGQGREYTF TGTGCCAGTAGTATAAAACCGGGACAGGGAAGAGAGTACACCTTC
TRBJ2-1 16 - TRBD2 TRBV28 CASSLSRPGGVHEQFF TGTGCCAGCAGTTTATCCAGGCCGGGGGGTGTTCATGAGCAGTTCTTC
TRBJ2-2 16 - - TRBV30 CAWSVGSGANTGELFF TGTGCCTGGAGTGTCGGAAGCGGAGCGAACACCGGGGAGCTGTTTTTT
TRBJ1-1 14 - - TRBV7-6 CASSPRQLPREAFF TGTGCCAGCAGCCCTCGACAGCTCCCCCGTGAAGCTTTCTTT
TRBJ2-5 17 - - TRBV5-1 CASSLDRVGEAGETQYF TGCGCCAGCAGCTTGGACCGCGTGGGGGAGGCCGGGGAGACCCAGTACTTC
TRBJ2-3 16 once TRBD2 TRBV4-2 CASSQGGLAGSDTQYF TGTGCCAGCAGCCAAGGGGGACTAGCGGGATCGGATACGCAGTATTTT